This T cell receptor (beta chain) derives from a study of yellow fever vaccine responses in identical twins. This CDR3 contains 13 residues. Germline V lookup: CDR1 LNHNV, CDR2 YYDKDF (reference sequence). Between the trimmed V and J ends, which lost 6 bases and 7 bases, there was a span of 15 bases. Of note for this clonotype: Its antigen is not identified.

General study points: It has been reported that, in twins, the vaccine T cell response seemed partly convergent and partly personalized.

TCRdb used MiXCR to reprocess the RT-PCR reads, holding one entry per CDR3 protein. The repertoire has 250 to 350 distinct CDR3 sequences, roughly 60% of them found once; the top ten carry about 18%. This sample comprised T cells from blood (PBMCs), unsorted or a sorted subset (not recorded which), obtained before or after yellow fever vaccination (not recorded which). The chain is built from TRBV15 and TRBJ1-2; D is possibly TRBD1 (6 bases). This sequence originates from a female donor who received the yellow fever vaccine. CDR3 nucleotide sequence: TGTGCCACCAGACACCGGGACACAATTGGCTACACCTTC. Translation: CATRHRDTIGYTF.